This T cell receptor beta chain was profiled in a study of post-analysis software for immune sequencing data. For the study at large: Relapsing-remitting, secondary progressive and progressive-relapsing courses of multiple sclerosis were included.

To note about this clonotype: Its antigen is currently unknown. One end of the junction is discordant with germline, which a read error may explain.

Every TCR beta cDNA library bore unique molecular identifiers. T cells numbering about 0.85 to 10 million yielded cDNA molecules that totaled about 500,000. TCRdb redid the calling of the PCR reads with MiXCR, one entry per CDR3 protein. Of about 810,000 distinct CDR3 sequences in the sample, around 50% are singletons; the top ten hold 4.6%. Findings and caveats of the study: Five or six TRBV segments, TRBV5-6, TRBV5-1 and TRBV20-1 among them, were found more frequent in patients than controls. Multiple sclerosis patients showed significantly lower normalized Chao1 diversity than controls did. Samples sharing a preparation batch grouped tightly together when assessed by F measure.

Germline CDR1 SGHRS, CDR2 YFSETQ. The CDR3 has 14 residues. V usage is TRBV5-1 and J usage is TRBJ1-2; no clear D gene. The origin of this receptor is a girl aged 5-17 years with multiple sclerosis. The sequenced sample was blood. The CDR3 DNA sequence: TGCGCCAGCAGCTTGGGCAGAGGGAACTATGGCTGCACCTTC. This sequence encodes CASSLGRGNYGCTF. Supplemented by reference TRBV5-1 and TRBJ1-2, the full variable domain reads KAGVTQTPRYLIKTRGQQVTLSCSPISGHRSVSWYQQTPGQGLQFLFEYFSETQRNKGNFPGRFSGRQFSNSRSEMNVSTLELGDSALYLCASSLGRGNYGCTFGSGTRLTVV.